Below, 12 T cell receptor beta chains from the same sample are listed, as sequenced in a study of blood T cell repertoires in COVID-19 (TCRdb year 2020). The receptor library was made with the immunoSEQ multiplex PCR assay. TCRdb took over this immuneACCESS table, retaining in-frame rearrangements with V and J assigned. Such tables are incomplete; in checked studies, under half of the missing clones stem from an unresolved V gene, and the remainder is unexplained. In all, the sample holds more than 350,000 clones, and 70% to 90% of those were seen once. The ten largest account for 1.2% to 1.5% of the sample. Input material: PBMCs or T cells enriched from blood (not recorded which). These receptors were collected from a woman under 30 who had been exposed to COVID-19.

The rearrangement joins TRBV9 to TRBJ2-1; 8 nucleotides agree with TRBD1. With 7 bases clipped from V and 6 bases from J, the junction kept 21 bases outside the gene matches. The germline CDR1 and CDR2 sequences are SGDLS and YYNGEE. The CDR3 is made up of 18 amino acids. CDR3 sequence: CASPETTGAERVANEQFF. In DNA form, the CDR3 reads TGTGCCAGCCCAGAGACGACAGGGGCGGAGAGGGTAGCCAATGAGCAGTTCTTC.

CDR3 protein: CASRKSGGTANTGELFF. The CDR3 DNA sequence: TGTGCCAGCAGGAAATCCGGGGGGACCGCGAACACCGGGGAGCTGTTTTTT. The rearrangement joins TRBV2 to TRBJ2-2, with 7 bases lining up with TRBD2. The CDR3 is made up of 17 amino acids. CDR1 is SNHLY, CDR2 FYNNEI, per germline. V lost 6 bases and J lost 0; bases outside the gene matches: 10.

The chain combines TRBV25-1 with TRBJ1-1; the match to TRBD1 covers 8 bases. The junction had 8 bases not matched to a gene; V was cut back by 7 bases and J by 4 bases. The CDR3 has 14 amino acids. Per germline, CDR1 MGHDK and CDR2 SYGVNS. This CDR3 reads CASTSPGGVTEAFF. DNA for the CDR3: TGTGCCAGCACCTCTCCAGGGGGCGTCACTGAAGCTTTCTTT.

V usage is TRBV19 and J usage is TRBJ1-2, with TRBD1 as a possible D gene (6 bases). CDR3 length: 14 residues. V lost 3 bases, J lost 8 bases, and 16 bases lay in between. Per germline, CDR1 LNHDA and CDR2 SQIVND (reference sequence). CDR3 amino acids: CASSILPPQGGYTF. The CDR3 coding sequence is TGTGCCAGTAGTATCCTACCCCCACAGGGCGGCTACACCTTC.

The chain is built from TRBV3-1 (or the pseudogene TRBV3-2) and TRBJ1-4, with D unresolved. Trimming left V 1 base short and J 14 bases short, with 11 bases between. Germline CDR1 LGHDT, CDR2 YNNKEL (reference sequence). The CDR3 is 12 amino acids. CDR3 region: CASSQGTGGLFF. The CDR3 bases are TGTGCCAGCAGCCAAGGTACGGGAGGGCTGTTTTTT.

This chain links TRBV30 with TRBJ2-1; 9 bases map to TRBD2. The germline gives CDR1 GTSNPN, CDR2 SVGIG (reference sequence). The CDR3 has 15 amino acids. Unmatched junction bases numbered 10, after V lost 2 bases and J lost 8 bases. In DNA form, the CDR3 reads TGTGCCTGGAGTAAAGGACTAGCGCCCTTGGATGAGCAGTTCTTC. Protein product: CAWSKGLAPLDEQFF. The complete variable domain, with remaining parts taken from reference TRBV30 and TRBJ2-1, reads SQTIHQWPATLVQPVGSPLSLECTVEGTSNPNLYWYRQAAGRGLQLLFYSVGIGQISSEVPQNLSASRPQDRQFILSSKKLLLSDSGFYLCAWSKGLAPLDEQFFGPGTRLTVL.

The chain employs TRBV6-4 and TRBJ1-6; D remains ambiguous. The CDR3 loop spans 13 amino acids. Trimming removed 6 bases from V and 8 bases from J, with 11 bases in between. Germline V gene data show CDR1 as MRHNA and CDR2 as SNTAGT. The CDR3 loop is CASSARLDSPLHF. The DNA of the CDR3 is TGTGCCAGCAGCGCCAGGCTTGATTCACCCCTCCACTTT.

The V gene is TRBV30, the J gene TRBJ2-3; 10 nucleotides align to TRBD1. Germline V CDR1 and CDR2: GTSNPN, SVGIG (reference sequence). V lost 2 bases, J lost 4 bases, and 3 bases stayed unmatched. The CDR3 is 14 residues long. DNA of the CDR3: TGTGCCTGGAGTTTGACAGGGGGCGCAGATACGCAGTATTTT. Translated, it gives CAWSLTGGADTQYF. Together with reference TRBV30 and TRBJ2-3, the CDR3 gives the full variable domain: SQTIHQWPATLVQPVGSPLSLECTVEGTSNPNLYWYRQAAGRGLQLLFYSVGIGQISSEVPQNLSASRPQDRQFILSSKKLLLSDSGFYLCAWSLTGGADTQYFGPGTRLTVL.

The chain links TRBV4-2 to TRBJ2-7, with 7 bases aligning to TRBD1. CDR3 length: 16 amino acids. Germline values: CDR1 LGHNA, CDR2 YNFKEQ. The V gene end was trimmed by 3 bases and the J gene end by 0 bases; junction bases not matched to a gene: 8. Here the CDR3 reads CASSHPGQASSYEQYF. The CDR3 DNA reads as TGTGCCAGCAGCCACCCCGGACAGGCCTCCTCCTACGAGCAGTACTTC.

The count of this clone is one. The rearrangement joins TRBV29-1 to TRBJ1-2; 7 bases line up with TRBD1. The CDR3 extends over 14 amino acids. V lost 7 bases and J lost 4; bases outside the gene matches: 12. CDR1 and CDR2 (germline): SQVTM, ANQGSEA. The CDR3 DNA sequence: TGCAGCGCCGGGGGACAGACCAGTTTCTATGGCTACACCTTC. Protein: CSAGGQTSFYGYTF. The whole variable domain, remainder taken from reference TRBV29-1 and TRBJ1-2, is SAVISQKPSRDICQRGTSLTIQCQVDSQVTMMFWYRQQPGQSLTLIATANQGSEATYESGFVIDKFPISRPNLTFSTLTVSNMSPEDSSIYLCSAGGQTSFYGYTFGSGTRLTVV.

In DNA, the CDR3 is TGTGCCAGCCGCTCAGCACTGGGGCAGGGGGAAGAGACCCAGTACTTC. Translating gives CASRSALGQGEETQYF. This rearrangement joins TRBV3-1 (or the pseudogene TRBV3-2) to TRBJ2-5; 7 bases agree with TRBD1. The CDR3 loop spans 16 amino acids. Germline CDR1 reads LGHDT; CDR2 reads YNNKEL (reference sequence). Trimming removed 8 bases from V and 3 bases from J; junction bases left unmatched: 15.

This clone was counted between two and nine times. The chain links TRBV6-1 to TRBJ1-1; no clear D. Germline loops: CDR1 MNHNS, CDR2 SASEGT. The CDR3 runs 17 residues. Trimming pared 2 bases from V and 1 base from J, leaving 17 bases between. CDR3 nucleotide sequence: TGTGCCAGCAGTGAACAACATTGGGCGGGAGGGAACACTGAAGCTTTCTTT. It encodes CASSEQHWAGGNTEAFF.